The entry that follows covers one TCR beta chain sequence. The record originates from a study of blood T cell repertoires in COVID-19. Study summary: Both acute and convalescent COVID-19 samples were obtained from the United States, Italy and Spain. In each case, the material was cDNA or gDNA derived from T cells, B-cell-depleted T cells, or PBMCs.

Looked up from germline, CDR1 is SGHRS and CDR2 is YFSETQ. Germline trimming cut 0 bases from V and 4 bases from J; bases unmatched to any gene: 7. The CDR3 sequence is 16 residues long. Original methodology: Estimation of nucleated cell counts relied on the amplification of reference gene primers. Sequenced by immunoSEQ multiplex PCR; TCRdb stores in-frame clones only, minus some. V, J and clone size reflect that table, while D and trimming were determined from the DNA. The sample contains roughly 150,000 clones, more than 70% of which appear only once. Sequencing was performed on peripheral blood. The chain has TRBV5-1 and TRBJ1-1; TRBD1 matches at 9 bases. The receptor comes from a woman between 70 and 85 years old who had recovered from COVID-19. In DNA, the CDR3 is TGCGCCAGCAGCTTGGGGGACAGGGTTGGGCGCACTGAAGCTTTCTTT. Translating gives CASSLGDRVGRTEAFF.